This TCR beta chain derives from a study of monozygotic twins with inflammatory bowel disease. Germline loops: CDR1 SGHVS, CDR2 FQNEAQ. The CDR3 is made up of 17 amino acids. TCRdb reanalyzed the 5' RACE reads and collapses them to one entry per CDR3 protein, without DNA. The data include some 300,000 distinct CDR3 sequences; the top ten clones carry 5.6%. The sequenced sample consisted of blood. This TCR derives from a human donor with ulcerative colitis or Crohn's disease, or a healthy co-twin of an affected twin (not recorded which). This chain uses TRBV7-8 with TRBJ2-1; TCRdb's assignment of TRBD1 cannot be checked, as there is no DNA. The CDR3 region is CASSLAATQGGYNEQFF.